The 2 T cell receptor beta chains given below trace back to one sample, sequenced in a study of blood T cell repertoires in COVID-19. Assay used: immunoSEQ multiplex PCR; TCRdb lists only in-frame clones, some missing. Among more than 250,000 clones, approximately 85% were seen once, and the ten largest hold approximately 5.1%. The specimen sequenced was peripheral blood. The receptors derive from a man aged 45-65 years with active or convalescent COVID-19.

J is TRBJ2-7 and V is TRBV10-3; D perhaps matches TRBD2 (5 bases). Trimming took off 1 base at V and 9 bases at J, with 10 bases between the two ends. Germline assignment: CDR1 ENHRY and CDR2 SYGVKD. This CDR3 region has 12 residues. CDR3 coding DNA: TGTGCCATCAGTGAGTTCGCCGCGGGGCAGTACTTC. Its protein product is CAISEFAAGQYF.

The V gene is TRBV16, the J gene TRBJ2-1; 7 bases are a match to TRBD2. Per germline, CDR1 KGHSY and CDR2 FQNENV. The CDR3 totals 16 residues. The V segment lost 1 base and the J segment 4 bases; nucleotides outside the gene matches: 7. CDR3 residues: CASSQFASGSYNEQFF. DNA for the CDR3: TGTGCCAGCAGCCAATTCGCTAGCGGAAGTTACAATGAGCAGTTCTTC.